This T cell receptor beta chain was profiled in a study of CD8 T cells in Susac syndrome. Random hexamers were used to reverse transcribe an amount of roughly 0.45 to 1 ug RNA. Amplification of TCR beta CDR3 spanned 54 Vbeta and 13 Jbeta via immunoSEQ multiplex PCR. Each CDR3 protein is one row after TCRdb ran MiXCR on the immunoSEQ multiplex PCR reads. The repertoire holds 200,000 or so distinct CDR3 sequences, over 90% seen once, with under 0.095% in the top ten. The V end was cut by 0 bases, the J end by 11 bases, with 16 bases between. CDR1 is SGHDN, CDR2 FVKESK, per germline. The CDR3 extends over 14 amino acids.

This chain joins TRBV14 and TRBJ2-5; no clear D. This receptor was obtained from a human donor with multiple sclerosis. Sequencing used CD4+ T cells from PBMCs. The CDR3 sequence: CASSQEGSLAAQYF. The CDR3 DNA sequence: TGTGCCAGCAGCCAAGAAGGTTCCCTCGCCGCTCAGTACTTC.